The 7 T cell receptor beta chains in this list originate from one sample, sequenced in a study of T-cell memory formation after mild COVID-19. TCRdb fed the 5' RACE reads into MiXCR, producing one record per CDR3 protein. Altogether roughly 600,000 distinct CDR3 sequences are present, roughly 17% being singletons, with the ten largest covering approximately 12%. The specimen was PBMCs or a T cell subset sorted from them (not recorded which). The receptors were sampled from an adult woman who had mild COVID-19 (a few samples of this study predate the infection). Cell type and time point are not known.

The chain couples TRBV20-1 to TRBJ1-4, with unresolved D. This CDR3 has 14 residues. V was shortened by 5 bases and J by 4 bases, with 14 bases between the two germline ends. The germline gives CDR1 DFQATT, CDR2 SNEGSKA (reference sequence). CDR3 sequence reads: CSARVLDFNEKLFF. The CDR3 DNA reads as TGCAGTGCTCGAGTCCTTGACTTTAATGAAAAACTGTTTTTT.

Written as DNA, the CDR3 is TGTGCCAGCAGCCAAGTTCAGGGAGAGTTCAAAAACATTCAGTACTTC. It translates to CASSQVQGEFKNIQYF. V gene TRBV3-1 combines with J gene TRBJ2-4; D is tentatively TRBD1 or TRBD2 (5 bases each). V was trimmed by 1 base and J by 3 bases, leaving 13 bases between them. In germline, CDR1 is LGHDT, CDR2 YNNKEL (reference sequence). The CDR3 has 16 residues.

This clonotype was picked up a small number of times. The chain links TRBV9 to TRBJ2-6; D uncertain. CDR1 SGDLS and CDR2 YYNGEE come from the germline V gene. The V end was cut by 0 bases, the J end by 2 bases, with 21 bases between. The CDR3 covers 20 residues. CDR3 loop: CASSVAVSPDRYAGANVLTF. CDR3 sequence (DNA): TGTGCCAGCAGCGTAGCTGTGTCTCCCGACCGGTATGCTGGGGCCAACGTCCTGACTTTC.

The V and J genes are TRBV27 and TRBJ2-1; the D gene is possibly TRBD2 (5 bases). The germline V gene has CDR1 MNHEY and CDR2 SMNVEV (reference sequence). The V gene lost 4 bases and the J gene lost 10 bases, with 11 bases spanning the gap. CDR3 length: 12 residues. CDR3 sequence: CASSSREGEQFF. The CDR3 coding sequence is TGTGCCAGCAGTTCACGGGAAGGGGAGCAGTTCTTC.

The rearrangement uses TRBV7-2 and TRBJ1-2; 7 positions agree with TRBD1. V shed 0 bases and J 4 bases; nucleotides not matched to a gene: 8. Per germline, CDR1 SGHTA and CDR2 FQGNSA. The CDR3 consists of 16 residues. This CDR3 reads CASSLAVTGVGYGYTF. The CDR3 DNA is TGTGCCAGCAGCTTAGCGGTAACAGGGGTAGGCTATGGCTACACCTTC.

The V gene is TRBV7-6, the J gene TRBJ1-4; 7 bases agree with TRBD1. The CDR3 sequence is 14 residues long. The V and J ends lost 2 bases and 7 bases, in that order; junction bases with no gene match: 4. Germline assignment: CDR1 SGHVS and CDR2 FNYEAQ. The CDR3, as DNA: TGTGCCAGCAGCTTACGACAGGGTAGTGAAAAACTGTTTTTT. This encodes CASSLRQGSEKLFF.

The chain combines TRBV20-1 with TRBJ2-4; 7 nucleotides line up with TRBD1. Germline CDR1 DFQATT, CDR2 SNEGSKA (reference sequence). The CDR3 has 13 amino acids. The ends lost 4 bases at V and 3 bases at J; junction bases unmatched: 3. The CDR3, as DNA: TGCAGTGCTAAACAGGGGATCAAAAACATTCAGTACTTC. It specifies CSAKQGIKNIQYF.